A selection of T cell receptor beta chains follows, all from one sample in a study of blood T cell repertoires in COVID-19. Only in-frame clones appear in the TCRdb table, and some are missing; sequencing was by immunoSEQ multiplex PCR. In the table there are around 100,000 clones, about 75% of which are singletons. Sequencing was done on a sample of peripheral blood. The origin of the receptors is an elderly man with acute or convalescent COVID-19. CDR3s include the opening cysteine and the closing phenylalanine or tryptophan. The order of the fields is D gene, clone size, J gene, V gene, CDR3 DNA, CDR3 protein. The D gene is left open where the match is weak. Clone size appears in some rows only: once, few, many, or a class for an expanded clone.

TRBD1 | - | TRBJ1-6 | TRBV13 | TGTGCCAGCAGCTCCAAGACAGGGTATAATTCACCCCTCCACTTT | CASSSKTGYNSPLHF
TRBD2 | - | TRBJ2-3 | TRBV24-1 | TGTGCCACCAGTGCTGGCGGGGGGTCCTTACGCACAGATACGCAGTATTTT | CATSAGGGSLRTDTQYF
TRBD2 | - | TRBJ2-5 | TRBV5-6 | TGTGCCAGCAGCTTCTGGCTAGCGGGGCTCCAAGAGACCCAGTACTTC | CASSFWLAGLQETQYF
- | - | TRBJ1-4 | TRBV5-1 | TGCGCCAGTGCCCGTCACTATACCACAACTAATGAAAAACTGTTTTTT | CASARHYTTTNEKLFF
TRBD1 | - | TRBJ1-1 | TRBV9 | TGTGCCAGCAGCGTAGATGCAGGGGGCACTGAAGCTTTCTTT | CASSVDAGGTEAFF
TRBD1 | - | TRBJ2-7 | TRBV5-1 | TGCGCCAGCCGAGGACAGGGGAGCTCCTACGAGCAGTACTTC | CASRGQGSSYEQYF
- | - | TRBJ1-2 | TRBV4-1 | TGCGCCAGCAGCCAAGACCCGGGGGGCGAGTATGGCTACACCTTC | CASSQDPGGEYGYTF
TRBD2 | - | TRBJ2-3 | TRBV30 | TGTGCCTGGAGACTAGCGGGAGGAGTGGATACGCAGTATTTT | CAWRLAGGVDTQYF
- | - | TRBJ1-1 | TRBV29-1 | TGCAGCGTTGAAGATCAGGTATCCGAAGCTTTCTTT | CSVEDQVSEAFF
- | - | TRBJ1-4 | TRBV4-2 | TGTGCCAGCAGCCAAGCGGGGGCTAATGAAAAACTGTTTTTT | CASSQAGANEKLFF
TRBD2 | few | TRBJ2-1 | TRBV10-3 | TGTGCCATCAGTGACGGACTAGCGGAAGAGCAGTTCTTC | CAISDGLAEEQFF
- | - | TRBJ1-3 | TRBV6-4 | TGTGCCAGCAGCGTCAGGAAAAGCTCTGGAAACACCATATATTTT | CASSVRKSSGNTIYF
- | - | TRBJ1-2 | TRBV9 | TGTGCCAGTACCCGGGATTACAATGGCTACACCTTC | CASTRDYNGYTF
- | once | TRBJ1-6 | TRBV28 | TGTGCCAGCCTGAGTACCTACAATTCACCCCTCCACTTT | CASLSTYNSPLHF
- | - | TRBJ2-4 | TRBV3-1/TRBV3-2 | TGTGCCAGCAGCTCACAACCAGGAACCTTAGCCAAAAACATTCAGTACTTC | CASSSQPGTLAKNIQYF